The 32 T cell receptor beta chains below come from one sample, sequenced in a study of neurological immune-mediated disorders (dated by TCRdb to 2018 to 2020). The library was obtained by 5' RACE. These reads were obtained on an Illumina HiSeq 2500. Clones were called with MiXCR by TCRdb after fastp trimmed the public reads at Q25, and only in-frame beta chains were retained. Records with the same CDR3 protein are collapsed into one entry carrying the most frequent genes and DNA. This sample lists 100,000 or so distinct CDR3 sequences; 3% to 4.5% were detected once. The biggest ten clones account for around 5.5% of the sample. Sequenced: PBMCs. These receptors were taken from a woman between 18 and 29 years old with multiple sclerosis.

In this sample, this clonotype turned up many times. The chain recombines TRBV5-6 with TRBJ1-1; unclear D gene. Germline-derived CDR1 and CDR2 are SGHDT and YYEEEE. V was clipped by 0 bases and J by 5 bases, with 14 bases between them. The CDR3 is 15 amino acids. This chain's CDR3 is CASSLAERELTEAFF. CDR3 coding DNA: TGTGCCAGCAGCTTGGCCGAGAGGGAGTTAACTGAAGCTTTCTTT.

This clonotype was recorded at least ten times. This chain joins TRBV29-1 and TRBJ1-3; D gene unclear. Germline assignment: CDR1 SQVTM and CDR2 ANQGSEA. The CDR3 consists of 11 residues. V lost 8 bases and J lost 4, with 9 bases in between. The CDR3 region is CSLISGNTIYF. Written as DNA, the CDR3 is TGCAGCCTGATTTCGGGAAACACCATATATTTT.

The table lists this clonotype with many counts. The CDR3 region is CASSLRGVAGGADTQYF. CDR3 DNA sequence: TGTGCCAGCAGCCTCCGTGGGGTAGCGGGAGGGGCAGATACGCAGTATTTT. The chain has TRBV5-6 and TRBJ2-3; 11 bases are a match to TRBD2. This CDR3 comprises 17 residues. Germline lookup yields CDR1 SGHDT and CDR2 YYEEEE. With 4 bases clipped from V and 4 bases from J, the junction kept 11 bases outside the gene matches.

This clonotype appeared many times. V usage is TRBV20-1 and J usage is TRBJ1-6; the D gene is possibly TRBD1 (6 bases). V was shortened by 5 bases and J by 7 bases, with 15 bases between the two germline ends. Per germline, CDR1 DFQATT and CDR2 SNEGSKA (reference sequence). This CDR3 is built from 14 residues. CDR3 loop: CSALGGLGNSPLHF. In nucleotides, the CDR3 is TGCAGTGCTCTCGGGGGGCTTGGAAATTCACCCCTCCACTTT.

This clonotype was seen ten or more times. CDR3 loop: CASSLDGSGNTIYF. The CDR3 DNA sequence: TGCGCCAGCAGCTTGGATGGCTCTGGAAACACCATATATTTT. This rearrangement joins TRBV5-1 to TRBJ1-3; the D is unclear. Trimming cost V 0 bases and J 0 bases, with 4 bases left between them. This CDR3 region has 14 residues. Germline V gene data show CDR1 as SGHRS and CDR2 as YFSETQ.

At least ten counts were recorded for this clonotype. The chain joins TRBV5-1 to TRBJ2-1; D is possibly TRBD1 or TRBD2 (5 bases each). V was pared by 4 bases and J by 10 bases, with 12 bases between. The CDR3 covers 12 residues. Germline assignment: CDR1 SGHRS and CDR2 YFSETQ. Here the CDR3 reads CASSTGGGEQFF. CDR3 coding DNA: TGCGCCAGCAGCACTGGGGGTGGGGAGCAGTTCTTC.

This clonotype was counted at least ten times. This rearrangement joins TRBV6-6 to TRBJ2-2; 12 bases match TRBD2. V shed 2 bases and J 7 bases; nucleotides not matched to a gene: 5. The CDR3 consists of 16 residues. Per the germline V gene, CDR1 is MNHNY and CDR2 is SVGAGI (reference sequence). The CDR3 nucleotides are TGTGCCAGCAGTTACAGACTAGCGGGAGTCGGCGGGGAGCTGTTTTTT. It translates to CASSYRLAGVGGELFF.

The J gene is TRBJ2-3, the V gene TRBV7-2, with D uncertain. V gave up 1 base and J gave up 4 bases, with 15 bases separating them. Germline V gene lookup returns CDR1 SGHTA and CDR2 FQGNSA. The CDR3 runs to 16 residues. CDR3 coding DNA: TGTGCCAGCAGCTTAGTCGGGCGGAGCACCCCAGATACGCAGTATTTT. Protein sequence: CASSLVGRSTPDTQYF.

This clonotype was found many times. This chain links TRBV10-3 with TRBJ1-3; the D is unclear. There are 13 residues in the CDR3. The germline CDR1 and CDR2 sequences are ENHRY and SYGVKD. V lost 2 bases, J lost 0 bases, and 2 bases lay in between. CDR3 sequence reads: CAISEDSGNTIYF. The CDR3 nucleotides read TGTGCCATCAGTGAGGACTCTGGAAACACCATATATTTT.

Ten or more counts support this clonotype. This sequence joins TRBV28 and TRBJ1-2; TRBD1 might be the D (6 bases). The germline CDR1 and CDR2 sequences are MDHEN and SYDVKM. The CDR3 is 14 amino acids. V was trimmed by 2 bases and J by 4 bases, leaving 11 bases between them. Written as DNA, the CDR3 is TGTGCCAGCAGTTTAGGGGGCGGCGGCTATGGCTACACCTTC. It encodes CASSLGGGGYGYTF.

This clonotype was recorded many times. The V call is TRBV14, the J call TRBJ1-2; D is unresolved. Germline CDR1 and CDR2: SGHDN and FVKESK. Trimming removed 0 bases at V and 4 bases at J, with 6 bases between. CDR3 size: 13 residues. The CDR3 reads CASSQDLGYGYTF. The CDR3 nucleotides read TGTGCCAGCAGCCAAGATCTGGGCTATGGCTACACCTTC. The full variable domain, completed using reference TRBV14 and TRBJ1-2, is EAGVTQFPSHSVIEKGQTVTLRCDPISGHDNLYWYRRVMGKEIKFLLHFVKESKQDESGMPNNRFLAERTGGTYSTLKVQPAELEDSGVYFCASSQDLGYGYTFGSGTRLTVV.

In its sample, this clonotype was seen many times. The V gene is TRBV5-1, the J gene TRBJ1-1; D call uncertain. Per germline, CDR1 SGHRS and CDR2 YFSETQ. Trimming removed 7 bases at V and 1 base at J, with 11 bases between. This CDR3 contains 13 residues. The DNA of the CDR3 is TGCGCCAGCGCTTCGCCGGCGAACACTGAAGCTTTCTTT. Its protein product is CASASPANTEAFF.

This clonotype was found many times. This chain's CDR3 is CASSQEWVSYEQYF. In nucleotides, the CDR3 is TGCGCCAGCAGCCAAGAGTGGGTCTCCTACGAGCAGTACTTC. J is TRBJ2-7 and V is TRBV4-1; D call uncertain. CDR1 is MGHRA and CDR2 is YSYEKL in the germline V gene. With 0 bases removed from V and 0 bases from J, the gap between germline ends came to 6 bases. The CDR3 contains 14 residues.

This clonotype was seen at least ten times. The genes are TRBV12-3 or TRBV12-4 and TRBJ1-3; 9 nucleotides line up with TRBD1. The J segment lost 0 bases and the V segment lost 6 bases, leaving 0 bases of the junction unmatched. The CDR3 is made up of 14 amino acids. The CDR3 is CASRDRGSGNTIYF. The CDR3 DNA is TGTGCCAGCAGGGACAGGGGCTCTGGAAACACCATATATTTT.

This clonotype was observed many times. This rearrangement joins TRBV5-1 to TRBJ2-1; TRBD1 or TRBD2 may be the D gene (5 bases each). Trimming shortened V by 0 bases and J by 7 bases, and 17 bases separated the two germline ends. CDR3 length equals 16 residues. Germline-derived CDR1 and CDR2 are SGHRS and YFSETQ. CDR3 nucleotide sequence: TGCGCCAGCAGCTTGGGCCGTCAGGGCTCGGGAAATGAGCAGTTCTTC. Amino acids: CASSLGRQGSGNEQFF.

This clonotype was recorded many times. V and J are TRBV15 and TRBJ1-6, with unresolved D. The length of the CDR3 is 16 residues. Germline V gene lookup returns CDR1 LNHNV and CDR2 YYDKDF (reference sequence). V lost 5 bases to trimming and J lost 7 bases, with 18 bases between them. DNA for the CDR3: TGTGCCACCAGCCTCCTGGCGCACTCAGAAAATTCACCCCTCCACTTT. It translates to CATSLLAHSENSPLHF.

This clonotype was counted at least ten times. The rearrangement joins TRBV5-1 to TRBJ1-2, with 9 bases that match TRBD1. CDR3 length equals 18 residues. The germline V gene encodes CDR1 SGHRS and CDR2 YFSETQ. The ends lost 4 bases at V and 3 bases at J; junction bases unmatched: 16. CDR3 loop: CASSLTGGRTSDDYGYTF. In DNA, the CDR3 is TGCGCCAGCAGCCTTACAGGGGGCCGCACCTCTGATGACTATGGCTACACCTTC.

This clonotype has ten or more counts. V usage is TRBV7-2 and J usage is TRBJ2-1; 9 bases align to TRBD2. CDR1 is SGHTA and CDR2 is FQGNSA in the germline V gene. The CDR3 sequence is 17 residues long. Losses at the gene ends were 1 base for V and 3 bases for J; bases not matched to a gene: 7. CDR3 sequence: CASSLGTSEHIYNEQFF. For the CDR3, the DNA is TGTGCCAGCAGCTTAGGGACTAGCGAACACATCTACAATGAGCAGTTCTTC.

The sample holds many counts of this clonotype. V and J are TRBV5-1 and TRBJ2-5; 9 bases map to TRBD1. The trim removed 2 bases at V and 5 bases at J, leaving 4 bases unmatched. Germline values: CDR1 SGHRS, CDR2 YFSETQ. CDR3 size: 14 residues. CDR3 DNA sequence: TGCGCCAGCAGCTTACAGGGGGCTTTGGAGACCCAGTACTTC. Translated, it gives CASSLQGALETQYF.

In its sample, this clonotype was seen many times. This chain joins TRBV20-1 and TRBJ2-3, with 12 bases fitting TRBD1. The V and J ends lost 5 bases and 4 bases, in that order; junction bases with no gene match: 4. The CDR3 is 14 residues long. CDR1 DFQATT and CDR2 SNEGSKA come from the germline V gene (reference sequence). The CDR3 DNA is TGCAGTGCTCCGGGACAGGGGGCCGCAGATACGCAGTATTTT. Its translation is CSAPGQGAADTQYF.

In this sample, this clonotype turned up a few times. This sequence joins TRBV10-1 and TRBJ2-3, with D hard to call. Germline-derived CDR1 and CDR2 are WNHNN and SYGVQD (reference sequence). Trimming pared 5 bases from V and 6 bases from J, leaving 12 bases between. This CDR3 comprises 13 residues. This CDR3 reads CASSSGLGDTQYF. The CDR3 DNA sequence: TGCGCCAGCAGTTCGGGCCTCGGGGATACGCAGTATTTT.

This clonotype has ten or more counts. The chain is built from TRBV7-2 and TRBJ2-6; a possible D gene is TRBD2 (6 bases). CDR1 SGHTA and CDR2 FQGNSA come from the germline V gene. Between the trimmed V and J ends, which lost 5 bases and 0 bases, there was a span of 11 bases. There are 16 residues in the CDR3. CDR3 region: CASSKLGGSGANVLTF. CDR3 nucleotide sequence: TGTGCCAGCAGCAAACTGGGAGGCTCTGGGGCCAACGTCCTGACTTTC. Full variable domain (rest looked up from reference TRBV7-2 and TRBJ2-6): GAGVSQSPSNKVTEKGKDVELRCDPISGHTALYWYRQSLGQGLEFLIYFQGNSAPDKSGLPSDRFSAERTGGSVSTLTIQRTQQEDSAVYLCASSKLGGSGANVLTFGAGSRLTVL.

This clonotype was seen repeatedly, ten times or more. J is TRBJ2-7 and V is TRBV20-1, with TRBD1 matching 10 bases. J lost 3 bases, V lost 2 bases, and 10 bases had no gene match. Germline lookup yields CDR1 DFQATT and CDR2 SNEGSKA (reference sequence). The CDR3 runs to 16 residues. The CDR3 DNA reads TGCAGTGCTAGATACTTGGACAGGGGGATACACTACGAGCAGTACTTC. This codes for CSARYLDRGIHYEQYF.

This clonotype was picked up many times. The chain recombines TRBV5-1 with TRBJ2-1; the D gene could be TRBD1 or TRBD2 (5 bases each). V dropped 2 bases and J dropped 0 bases, with 21 bases sitting between them. Germline V CDR1 and CDR2: SGHRS, YFSETQ. The length of the CDR3 is 19 residues. The CDR3 coding sequence is TGCGCCAGCAGCTTCCTCTTTTCGCAAAAGGGGAGCTCCTACAATGAGCAGTTCTTC. Translating it yields CASSFLFSQKGSSYNEQFF.

This clonotype was counted at least ten times. V is TRBV20-1 and J is TRBJ2-7; TRBD2 is a possible D gene (5 bases). This CDR3 is 14 amino acids long. V was shortened by 0 bases and J by 3 bases, with 12 bases between the two germline ends. From germline, CDR1 is DFQATT and CDR2 SNEGSKA (reference sequence). CDR3 bases: TGCAGTGCTAGAGACGGGAAATTTTTCTACGAGCAGTACTTC. Translated: CSARDGKFFYEQYF.

This clonotype was seen many times. The rearrangement uses TRBV20-1 and TRBJ2-5; D not certain. Germline V gene data show CDR1 as DFQATT and CDR2 as SNEGSKA (reference sequence). With 1 base removed from V and 5 bases from J, the gap between germline ends came to 11 bases. The CDR3 is made up of 13 amino acids. The CDR3 DNA sequence: TGCAGTGCTAGAGGACTGGGTTGGGAGACCCAGTACTTC. The encoded protein is CSARGLGWETQYF.

This clonotype was detected many times. The V and J genes are TRBV5-1 and TRBJ2-7; the D is unclear. V shed 1 base and J shed 0 bases, with 14 bases lying between them. The CDR3 extends over 16 amino acids. The germline gives CDR1 SGHRS, CDR2 YFSETQ. The CDR3 DNA follows: TGCGCCAGCAGCTTGCATCGGACGGGCGGCTCCTACGAGCAGTACTTC. This codes for CASSLHRTGGSYEQYF.

By share, this clonotype ranks as medium-sized. This sequence joins TRBV24-1 and TRBJ1-5; the match to TRBD1 covers 7 bases. Looked up from germline, CDR1 is KGHDR and CDR2 is SFDVKD. This CDR3 comprises 14 residues. Trimming at V came to 9 bases and at J to 7 bases, leaving 11 bases not matched to a gene. The CDR3 protein is CATGGSRGMQPQHF. The CDR3 DNA follows: TGTGCCACCGGGGGCAGCAGGGGGATGCAGCCCCAGCATTTT.

This clonotype appeared many times. V is TRBV10-3 and J is TRBJ2-7; D is unresolved. This CDR3 is 14 amino acids long. Trimming cost V 6 bases and J 6 bases, with 18 bases left between them. Germline-derived CDR1 and CDR2 are ENHRY and SYGVKD. CDR3 sequence reads: CAISVDMFVTEQYF. As DNA, the CDR3 is TGTGCCATCAGCGTCGATATGTTCGTGACCGAGCAGTACTTC.

This clonotype showed up many times. V gene TRBV7-2 combines with J gene TRBJ2-1, with 8 bases that match TRBD1. Germline assignment: CDR1 SGHTA and CDR2 FQGNSA. V lost 6 bases, J lost 10 bases, and 14 bases stayed unmatched. The CDR3 loop spans 15 amino acids. This CDR3 is CASRGGTGPPKEQFF. Written as DNA, the CDR3 is TGTGCCAGCAGAGGGGGGACAGGCCCCCCTAAAGAGCAGTTCTTC.

This clonotype was recorded at least ten times. The chain combines TRBV7-8 with TRBJ2-3; the match to TRBD2 covers 7 bases. The germline V gene has CDR1 SGHVS and CDR2 FQNEAQ. The CDR3 spans 16 residues. Germline trimming cut 2 bases from V and 4 bases from J; bases unmatched to any gene: 9. This CDR3 reads CASSLNLAVVPDTQYF. DNA of the CDR3: TGTGCCAGCAGCTTAAATCTAGCGGTCGTGCCAGATACGCAGTATTTT.

This clonotype has ten or more counts. The chain uses TRBV5-1 and TRBJ2-5, with 7 bases matching TRBD2. CDR3 length: 16 amino acids. Trimming cost V 0 bases and J 5 bases; bases outside gene matches: 10. Germline values: CDR1 SGHRS, CDR2 YFSETQ. The CDR3 DNA sequence: TGCGCCAGCAGCTTGGGGCTCGCGGGAGTGCTGGAGACCCAGTACTTC. Translated: CASSLGLAGVLETQYF.